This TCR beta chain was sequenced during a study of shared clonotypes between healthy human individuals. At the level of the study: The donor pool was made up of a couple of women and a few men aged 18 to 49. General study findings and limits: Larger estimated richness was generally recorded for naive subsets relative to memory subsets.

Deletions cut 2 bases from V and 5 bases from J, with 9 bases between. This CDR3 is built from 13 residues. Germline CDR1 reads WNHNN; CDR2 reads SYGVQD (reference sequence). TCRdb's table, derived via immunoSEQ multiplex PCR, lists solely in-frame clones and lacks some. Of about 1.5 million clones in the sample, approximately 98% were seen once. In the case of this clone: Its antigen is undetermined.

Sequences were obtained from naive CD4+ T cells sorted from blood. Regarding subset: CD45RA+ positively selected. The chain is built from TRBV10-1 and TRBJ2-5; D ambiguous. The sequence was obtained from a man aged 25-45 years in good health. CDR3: CASSEGQTETQYF. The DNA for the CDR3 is TGCGCCAGCAGTGAGGGGCAAACGGAGACCCAGTACTTC.